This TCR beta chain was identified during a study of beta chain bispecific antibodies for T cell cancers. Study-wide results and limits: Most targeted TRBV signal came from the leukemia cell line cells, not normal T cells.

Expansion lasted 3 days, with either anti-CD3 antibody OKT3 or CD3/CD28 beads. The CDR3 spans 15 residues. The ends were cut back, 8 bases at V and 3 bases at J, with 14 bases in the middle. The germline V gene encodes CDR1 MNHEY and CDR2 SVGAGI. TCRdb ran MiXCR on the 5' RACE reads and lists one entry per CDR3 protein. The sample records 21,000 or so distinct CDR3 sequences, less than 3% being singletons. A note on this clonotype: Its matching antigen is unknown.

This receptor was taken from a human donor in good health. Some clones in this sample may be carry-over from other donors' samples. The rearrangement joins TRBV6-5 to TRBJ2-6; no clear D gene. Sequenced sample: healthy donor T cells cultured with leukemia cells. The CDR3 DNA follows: TGTGCCAGCGGTCTAGGGAAAGGTGGGGCCAACGTCCTGACTTTC. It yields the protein CASGLGKGGANVLTF.